The sample holds a few counts of the clone carrying this T cell receptor (beta chain). This entry is derived from a study of cytotoxic CD8 clonotypes in ibrutinib-treated CLL. Turning to the study itself: The study included eleven to twelve relapsed/refractory and roughly 15 treatment-naive patients; 17 had IGHV unmutated disease. Among responders, around 25 were partial and 2 complete; after median approximately 70 months, around 14 stayed remitted and 12 progressed. When averaged across all of the samples, the counts came to roughly 250,000 productive templates and some 93,000 productive rearrangements.

The intended depth for sequencing was 1 in 200,000 to 1 in 1 million T cells. The assay was immunoSEQ multiplex PCR, and TCRdb's table has in-frame clones only and misses some. The sample contains 40,000 to 60,000 clones, 45% to 55% of which appear only once. Germline CDR1 and CDR2: MDHEN and SYDVKM. This CDR3 has 15 residues. V lost 5 bases, J lost 4 bases, and 12 bases lay in between. The TCR was taken from a human donor with chronic lymphocytic leukemia. The rearrangement joins TRBV28 to TRBJ2-6; D gene uncertain. The sample was PBMCs, taken after 12 months of ibrutinib treatment. CDR3 nucleotides: TGTGCCAGCAGTCCGAGTGCACTCGGGGCCAACGTCCTGACTTTC. This codes for CASSPSALGANVLTF.